The T cell receptor beta chain described here comes from a study of T-cell reconstitution after alpha-beta-depleted transplantation in children. There are a few counts of this clonotype. Preparing the TCRbeta library involved the use of unique molecular identifiers. TCRdb reprocessed the PCR reads via MiXCR and lists one record per CDR3 protein. Of 250,000 to 300,000 distinct CDR3 sequences listed, approximately 9.8% are singletons. With 4 bases removed from V and 4 bases from J, the gap between germline ends came to 10 bases. The CDR3 contains 12 residues. In germline, CDR1 is DFQATT, CDR2 SNEGSKA (reference sequence).

This receptor was identified in a human donor who donated a stem cell graft to a child with SCID. The starting material was PBMCs from the stem cell graft donor, obtained from the stem cell graft. The genes are TRBV20-1 and TRBJ1-2, with D possibly being TRBD1 (5 bases). CDR3 bases: TGCAGTGCTAAGGGGTTGCCCTATGGCTACACCTTC. Protein sequence: CSAKGLPYGYTF.